This T cell receptor beta chain stems from a study of blood T cell repertoires in COVID-19. Study-wide context: Some COVID-19 samples were acute and others convalescent; all came from the United States, Italy and Spain. PBMCs, B-cell-depleted T cells, or T cells were the source of the cDNA or gDNA that made up the material.

In the authors' methods: Reference gene primer amplification yielded estimated nucleated cell counts. Sequencing used immunoSEQ multiplex PCR; TCRdb keeps in-frame clones, though not all of them. The DNA was the basis for D and trimming; V, J and clone size are from that table. In the table there are roughly 72,000 clones, over 70% of which are singletons. The CDR3 has 12 residues. Between the trimmed V and J ends, which lost 3 bases and 3 bases, there was a span of 6 bases. Germline V gene sequence: CDR1 SNHLY, CDR2 FYNNEI. J is TRBJ2-7 and V is TRBV2, with D unresolved. This sequence was found in a man between 70 and 80 years old who had recovered from COVID-19. Specimen: peripheral blood. As DNA, the CDR3 is TGTGCCAGCAGTGAGCGTAACTACGAGCAGTACTTC. This sequence encodes CASSERNYEQYF.